The rows below give T cell receptor beta chains drawn from one sample of a study of blood T cell repertoires in COVID-19. Sequencing was performed with immunoSEQ multiplex PCR; in TCRdb, only in-frame clones are kept and a portion is missing. The table includes approximately 480,000 clones, nearly 90% detected once. The sample comprised peripheral blood. Every receptor here comes from a man between 18 and 29 years old with COVID-19, enrolled during active disease. CDR3s include the opening cysteine and the closing phenylalanine or tryptophan.

j_gene: TRBJ2-5
v_gene: TRBV11-3
CDR3aa: CASSLGGPSQETQYF

j_gene: TRBJ1-5
v_gene: TRBV30
CDR3aa: CAWSTYSNQPQHF

j_gene: TRBJ2-7
v_gene: TRBV7-2
CDR3aa: CASSLGGTAEGYF

j_gene: TRBJ2-3
v_gene: TRBV24-1
CDR3aa: CATSDYRGDTQYF

j_gene: TRBJ2-1
v_gene: TRBV12-5
CDR3aa: CASGEQLNEQFF

j_gene: TRBJ1-1
v_gene: TRBV4-1
CDR3aa: CASSPRGLTEAFF

j_gene: TRBJ2-1
v_gene: TRBV5-4
CDR3aa: CASSLDSGSYNEQFF

j_gene: TRBJ1-2
v_gene: TRBV10-3
CDR3aa: CAISDGDRVHGYTF

j_gene: TRBJ2-7
v_gene: TRBV5-4
CDR3aa: CASSTGQGFNEQYF

j_gene: TRBJ2-2
v_gene: TRBV18
CDR3aa: CASSLRDISFTGELFF

j_gene: TRBJ2-7
v_gene: TRBV5-1
CDR3aa: CASSGGVEHEQYF

j_gene: TRBJ2-5
v_gene: TRBV19
CDR3aa: CARTASGEPQETQYF

j_gene: TRBJ2-2
v_gene: TRBV6-5
CDR3aa: CASSYQGNGELFF

j_gene: TRBJ1-2
v_gene: TRBV12-5
CDR3aa: CASGLNIGQPARGYTF

j_gene: TRBJ1-1
v_gene: TRBV18
CDR3aa: CASSPLGAARGTEAFF

j_gene: TRBJ2-5
v_gene: TRBV2
CDR3aa: CASSAREGTQETQYF

j_gene: TRBJ2-7
v_gene: TRBV6-5
CDR3aa: CASSPLGTEDEQYF